The clone carrying this T cell receptor beta chain showed up just a few times. V was shortened by 3 bases and J by 5 bases, with 11 bases between the two germline ends. The CDR3 runs 14 residues. CDR1 and CDR2 (germline): SGHNT, YYREEE (reference sequence). Time point: before natalizumab initiation. This sample was taken from a study of multiple sclerosis patients with progressive multifocal leukoencephalopathy. Each PCR contained spiked synthetic TR CDR3 controls spanning every V-J pairing. This table comes from immunoSEQ multiplex PCR, and its TCRdb copy is limited to in-frame clones, with some not included. The sample shows some 30,000 clones, 90% to 95% of them seen only once.

Sequencing was carried out using PBMCs. This chain joins TRBV5-4 and TRBJ2-2; D might be TRBD2 (6 bases). This TCR was recovered from a man under 40 with multiple sclerosis. Here the CDR3 reads CASSSGLLTGELFF. The CDR3 DNA sequence: TGTGCCAGCAGCTCGGGACTCCTTACCGGGGAGCTGTTTTTT. Drawing the rest from reference TRBV5-4 and TRBJ2-2, the complete variable domain is ETGVTQSPTHLIKTRGQQVTLRCSSQSGHNTVSWYQQALGQGPQFIFQYYREEENGRGNFPPRFSGLQFPNYSSELNVNALELDDSALYLCASSSGLLTGELFFGEGSRLTVL.